A single sample gave rise to the 4 T cell receptor beta chains below, sequenced in a study of identical twins. In TCRdb, the 5' RACE reads were re-called with MiXCR into one record per CDR3 protein. Of hundreds of thousands of distinct CDR3 sequences listed, 8% to 9% are singletons. The same sample was also used in a study of yellow fever vaccine responses in identical twins.

Input material: memory (CD45RO+) T cells sorted from blood. The receptors originated from a woman aged 18-29 years in good health.

The table lists this clonotype with many counts. The rearrangement uses TRBV7-2 and TRBJ2-7, with D possibly being TRBD2 (6 bases). Germline V CDR1 and CDR2: SGHTA, FQGNSA. The CDR3 runs to 13 residues. The germline V and J ends were trimmed by 5 bases and 4 bases, with 12 bases remaining between them. CDR3 residues: CASSTGLTYEQYV. CDR3 DNA: TGTGCCAGCAGCACAGGACTAACTTACGAGCAGTACGTC.

This clonotype came up a few times. The gene calls are TRBV6-6 and TRBJ1-5; no clear D. Trimming left V 9 bases short and J 3 bases short, with 12 bases between. This CDR3 comprises 13 residues. The V gene's germline CDR1 is MNHNY and CDR2 SVGAGI (reference sequence). Here the CDR3 DNA reads TGTGCCAGTCGCCCGACGGACAATCAGCCCCAGCATTTT. Amino acids: CASRPTDNQPQHF.

This clonotype has just a few counts. The rearrangement uses TRBV28 and TRBJ2-3; no clear D gene. The CDR3 is 15 residues long. V was cut by 5 bases and J by 3 bases, with 15 bases left in between. The V gene's germline CDR1 is MDHEN and CDR2 SYDVKM. This chain's CDR3 is CASSPPRYGTDTQYF. The DNA of the CDR3 is TGTGCCAGCAGTCCCCCCCGGTATGGGACAGATACGCAGTATTTT.

V usage is TRBV6-1 and J usage is TRBJ2-7; 7 nucleotides align to TRBD1. Germline V gene lookup returns CDR1 MNHNS and CDR2 SASEGT. Losses at the gene ends were 8 bases for V and 3 bases for J; bases not matched to a gene: 10. The CDR3 has 14 residues. CDR3 in DNA: TGTGCCAGCCGACGTTCGGGACAGTTCTACGAGCAGTACTTC. This sequence encodes CASRRSGQFYEQYF.